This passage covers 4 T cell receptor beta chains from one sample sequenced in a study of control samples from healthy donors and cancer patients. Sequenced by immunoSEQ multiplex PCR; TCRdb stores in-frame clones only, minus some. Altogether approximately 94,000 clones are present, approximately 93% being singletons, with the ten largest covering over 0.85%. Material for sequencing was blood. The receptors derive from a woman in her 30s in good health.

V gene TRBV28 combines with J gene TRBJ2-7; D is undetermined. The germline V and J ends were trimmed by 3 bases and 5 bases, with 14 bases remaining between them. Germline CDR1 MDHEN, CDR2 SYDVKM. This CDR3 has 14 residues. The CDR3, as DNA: TGTGCCAGCAGTTTTGGGCGCGTGAGCCACGAGCAGTACTTC. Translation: CASSFGRVSHEQYF.

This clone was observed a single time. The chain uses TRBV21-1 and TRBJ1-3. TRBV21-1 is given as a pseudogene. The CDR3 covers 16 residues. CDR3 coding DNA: TGTGCCAGCAGCAGCGGGCCACTTCAATCGGGAAACACCATATATTTT. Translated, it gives CASSSGPLQSGNTIYF.

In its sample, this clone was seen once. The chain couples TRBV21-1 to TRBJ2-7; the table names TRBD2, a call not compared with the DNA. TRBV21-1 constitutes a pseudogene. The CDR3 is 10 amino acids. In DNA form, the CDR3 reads TGTGCCAGCAAGCTGGGGGGGCCGTACTTC. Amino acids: CASKLGGPYF.

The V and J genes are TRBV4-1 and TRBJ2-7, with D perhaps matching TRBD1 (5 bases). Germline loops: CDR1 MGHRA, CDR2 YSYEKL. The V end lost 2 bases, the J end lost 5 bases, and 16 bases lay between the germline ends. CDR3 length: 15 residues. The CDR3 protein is CASSQLTWQGNEQYF. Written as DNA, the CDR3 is TGCGCCAGCAGCCAACTTACATGGCAGGGAAACGAGCAGTACTTC.